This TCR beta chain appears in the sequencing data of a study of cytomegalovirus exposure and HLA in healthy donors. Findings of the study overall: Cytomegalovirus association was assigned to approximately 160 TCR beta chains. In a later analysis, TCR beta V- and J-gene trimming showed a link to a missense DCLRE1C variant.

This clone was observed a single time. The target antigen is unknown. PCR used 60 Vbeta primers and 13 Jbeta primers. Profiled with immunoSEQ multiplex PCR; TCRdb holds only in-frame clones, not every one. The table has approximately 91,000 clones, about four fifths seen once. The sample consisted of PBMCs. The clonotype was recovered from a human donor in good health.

As DNA, the CDR3 is TGCGCCAGCAGCCAACTAGCGGGAGGCACAGATACGCAGTATTTT. Protein product: CASSQLAGGTDTQYF. The chain joins TRBV4-1 to TRBJ2-3, with 10 bases that match TRBD2. The CDR3 consists of 15 residues. Germline loops: CDR1 MGHRA, CDR2 YSYEKL. V shed 2 bases and J 1 base; nucleotides not matched to a gene: 0.